This T cell receptor (beta chain) was recorded in a study of T cells after yellow fever vaccination. Background on the study: With SMART-Seq v4 Ultra Low Input, the fractions containing low cell numbers were prepared.

In this sample, this clonotype turned up many times. Its antigen remains unidentified. From germline, CDR1 is GTSNPN and CDR2 SVGIG (reference sequence). The CDR3 consists of 15 residues. After removal of 2 bases from V and 3 bases from J, the junction contained 6 bases not matched to a gene. Study-wide results and caveats: Researchers cautioned that FACS-sorted repertoires could harbor abundant clonotypes contaminating from the bulk population.

TCRdb passed the 5' RACE reads through MiXCR, listing each CDR3 protein once. The sample shows roughly 300,000 distinct CDR3 sequences, roughly 7% of them seen only once. The genes are TRBV30 and TRBJ2-7; 11 bases line up with TRBD1. This sequence was found in a man between 18 and 29 years old who received the YFV17D yellow fever vaccine. Sequencing was performed on PBMCs, taken roughly 46 days after the first yellow fever vaccination. The CDR3 DNA reads as TGTGCCTGGAGTATAGGGACAGGGGGGTTCTACGAGCAGTACTTC. This translates into CAWSIGTGGFYEQYF.